The clone carrying this T cell receptor beta chain was detected only a few times. Its antigen is unknown. The data were obtained in a study of OX40 agonist ivuxolimab in advanced cancers. Looking at the study overall: Partial responses were seen in three patients, one with hepatocellular carcinoma and two with cutaneous melanoma. Overall study findings and caveats: Blood T cells, both CD4+ and CD8+, expanded clonally by week 6 at 0.1 to 3.0 mg/kg. Mean expanded clone counts were higher in CD8+ than CD4+ T cells. The expanded peripheral T cells' antigen specificity was not determined.

TCRdb's table, derived via immunoSEQ multiplex PCR, lists solely in-frame clones and lacks some. Of around 58,000 clones listed, 87% are singletons. V was shortened by 3 bases and J by 1 base, with 7 bases between the two germline ends. Germline V gene data show CDR1 as SGHRS and CDR2 as YFSETQ. CDR3 length: 14 amino acids. The chain has TRBV5-1 and TRBJ2-2; TRBD2 is a possible D gene (6 bases). Sequencing was performed on CD4+ or CD8+ T cells sorted from blood, taken in a trial of the OX40 agonist ivuxolimab. The TCR was taken from an adult with an advanced solid tumor such as melanoma, head and neck, liver or kidney cancer. This chain's CDR3 is CASSSGENTGELFF. The CDR3 coding sequence is TGCGCCAGCAGCTCGGGGGAGAACACCGGGGAGCTGTTTTTT. Looking up the rest from reference TRBV5-1 and TRBJ2-2 gives the full variable domain: KAGVTQTPRYLIKTRGQQVTLSCSPISGHRSVSWYQQTPGQGLQFLFEYFSETQRNKGNFPGRFSGRQFSNSRSEMNVSTLELGDSALYLCASSSGENTGELFFGEGSRLTVL.